This T cell receptor (beta chain) is drawn from a study of T cell clonality in common variable immunodeficiency. Some clones are missing from TCRdb's copy, which holds only in-frame ones; the method was immunoSEQ multiplex PCR. The data show some 80,000 clones, with none appearing a single time. Overall study results and limits: Common variable immunodeficiency TCR beta sequences reportedly had fewer deletions and N-nucleotide insertions. TCRbeta clonality was increased in CVID versus healthy controls.

This clone was recorded at least ten times. Its target is unknown. The read ends 3 residues early relative to the CDR3; the germline J gene fills the gap. This CDR3 is 13 amino acids long. In germline, CDR1 is DFQATT, CDR2 SNEGSKA (reference sequence). The V end lost 1 base, the J end lost 7 bases, and 11 bases lay between the germline ends. The receptor comes from a person between 18 and 70 years old in good health. Sequenced: peripheral blood mononuclear cells. V usage is TRBV20-1 and J usage is TRBJ2-4, with TRBD1 as a possible D gene (5 bases). The covered CDR3 bases are TGCAGTGCTAGAGCCCAAAGGGGTAACATT. It specifies CSARAQRGNI. The full CDR3 protein reads CSARAQRGNIQYF.